The 8 T cell receptor beta chains listed next were all sequenced from one sample in a study of blood T cell repertoires in COVID-19. The table came from immunoSEQ multiplex PCR; TCRdb's copy has only in-frame clones and leaves some out. Found here are approximately 270,000 clones, over 75% of them singletons; the top ten hold approximately 2%. The sequenced sample was PBMCs or T cells enriched from blood (not recorded which). These receptors were obtained from a woman aged 45-65 years who had recovered from COVID-19.

This chain uses TRBV4-2 with TRBJ1-1; D not certain. With 0 bases removed from V and 5 bases from J, the gap between germline ends came to 7 bases. This CDR3 contains 13 residues. Germline lookup yields CDR1 LGHNA and CDR2 YNFKEQ. The CDR3, as DNA: TGTGCCAGCAGCCAAGATACGGGGACTGAAGCTTTCTTT. Amino acids: CASSQDTGTEAFF.

The chain has TRBV7-9 and TRBJ2-3, with 9 bases identical to TRBD2. The CDR3 covers 16 residues. The germline V gene encodes CDR1 SEHNR and CDR2 FQNEAQ (reference sequence). V trimming: 5 bases; J trimming: 6 bases; junction bases outside the gene matches: 12. The CDR3 sequence is CASSKGLAQVTDTQYF. The CDR3 bases are TGTGCCAGCAGCAAGGGACTAGCCCAAGTTACGGATACGCAGTATTTT.

This clone occurred a few times. The J gene is TRBJ2-5, the V gene TRBV10-2; 9 bases align to TRBD2. V dropped 2 bases and J dropped 2; count of bases not matched to a gene: 15. Germline-derived CDR1 and CDR2 are WSHSY and SAAADI. The CDR3 has 19 residues. CDR3 region: CASSEMLAGAQVSQETQYF. The CDR3 DNA is TGCGCCAGCAGTGAGATGTTAGCGGGAGCCCAAGTTTCACAAGAGACCCAGTACTTC.

The CDR3 nucleotides are TGCAGCGTTTCGACTAGCACAGATACGCAGTATTTT. Its protein is CSVSTSTDTQYF. The chain employs TRBV29-1 and TRBJ2-3; no reliable D call. The CDR3 loop spans 12 amino acids. Germline V gives CDR1 SQVTM, CDR2 ANQGSEA. The V end was cut by 5 bases, the J end by 0 bases, with 6 bases between.

This rearrangement joins TRBV5-1 to TRBJ2-2, with 9 positions matching TRBD1. Germline V gene sequence: CDR1 SGHRS, CDR2 YFSETQ. The CDR3 spans 15 residues. With 0 bases clipped from V and 6 bases from J, the junction kept 3 bases outside the gene matches. CDR3 DNA: TGCGCCAGCAGCTTGGGGACAGGGGATTCCGGGGAGCTGTTTTTT. Translating it yields CASSLGTGDSGELFF.

This sequence joins TRBV6-5 and TRBJ1-5, with D possibly TRBD1 on 6 matching bases. Per the germline V gene, CDR1 is MNHEY and CDR2 is SVGAGI. The V end was cut by 5 bases, the J end by 5 bases, with 13 bases between. This CDR3 comprises 14 residues. The CDR3 loop reads CASSTGQSYQPQHF. Here the CDR3 DNA reads TGTGCCAGCAGTACCGGACAGTCTTATCAGCCCCAGCATTTT.

This chain joins TRBV19 and TRBJ2-1; 9 bases map to TRBD2. Germline CDR1 and CDR2: LNHDA and SQIVND (reference sequence). This CDR3 is 17 amino acids long. Germline trimming cut 3 bases from V and 0 bases from J; bases unmatched to any gene: 6. The CDR3 nucleotides are TGTGCCAGTAGTATGGGGTCTAGCGGGGTCTCCTACAATGAGCAGTTCTTC. It specifies CASSMGSSGVSYNEQFF.

The chain is built from TRBV21-1 and TRBJ2-7; the table's D call TRBD1 went unverified against the DNA. TRBV21-1 is an annotated pseudogene. The length of the CDR3 is 16 residues. As DNA, the CDR3 is TGTGCCAGCAGCGAGGACTCCAACAGGGTAACCTACGAGCAGTACTTC. This translates into CASSEDSNRVTYEQYF.